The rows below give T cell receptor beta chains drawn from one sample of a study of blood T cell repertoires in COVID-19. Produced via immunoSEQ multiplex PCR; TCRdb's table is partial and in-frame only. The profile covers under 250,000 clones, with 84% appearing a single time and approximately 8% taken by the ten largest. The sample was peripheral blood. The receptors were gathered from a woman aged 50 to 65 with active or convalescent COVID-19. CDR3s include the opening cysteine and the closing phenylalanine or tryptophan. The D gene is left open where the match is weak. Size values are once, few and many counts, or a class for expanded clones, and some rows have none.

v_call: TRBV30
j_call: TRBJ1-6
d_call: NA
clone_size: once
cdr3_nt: TGTGCCTGGAGCGCTGGTCCTCAGGGAACAAATAATTCACCCCTCCACTTT
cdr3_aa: CAWSAGPQGTNNSPLHF

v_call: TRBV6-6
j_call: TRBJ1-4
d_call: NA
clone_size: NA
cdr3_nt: TGTGCCAGCAGTCCCACAGTCTTTAATGAAAAACTGTTTTTT
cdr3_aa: CASSPTVFNEKLFF

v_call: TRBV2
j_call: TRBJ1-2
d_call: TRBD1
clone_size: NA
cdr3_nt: TGTGCCAGCAGCTTATTCCCTGGGACAGGGGACGGCTACACCTTC
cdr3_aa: CASSLFPGTGDGYTF

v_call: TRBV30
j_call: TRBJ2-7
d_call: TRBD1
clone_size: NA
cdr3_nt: TGTGCCTGGAGATCAGGACAGGGGCGCAACGAGCAGTACTTC
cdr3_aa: CAWRSGQGRNEQYF

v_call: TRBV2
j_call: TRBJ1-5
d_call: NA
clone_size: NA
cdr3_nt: TGTGCCAGCAGGCAGAGGGCAGGGGATCAGCCCCAGCATTTT
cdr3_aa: CASRQRAGDQPQHF

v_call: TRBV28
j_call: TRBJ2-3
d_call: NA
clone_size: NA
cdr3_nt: TGTGCCAGCAGTTTAGGCACCCGCACAGATACGCAGTATTTT
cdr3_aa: CASSLGTRTDTQYF

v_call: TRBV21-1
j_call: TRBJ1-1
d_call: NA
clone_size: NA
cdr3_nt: TGTGCCAGCAGCCCTACGACAGGGGGGAAAGATCGGACTGAAGCTTTCTTT
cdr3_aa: CASSPTTGGKDRTEAFF

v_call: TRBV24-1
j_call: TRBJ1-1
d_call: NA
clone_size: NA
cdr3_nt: TGTGCCACCAGTGATCAAGGGGCGGCTTTCTTT
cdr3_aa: CATSDQGAAFF

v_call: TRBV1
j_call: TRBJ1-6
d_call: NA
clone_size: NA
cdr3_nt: TGCACCAGCAGCCAAGATGGGGCAGACCATAATTCACCCCTCCACTTT
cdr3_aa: CTSSQDGADHNSPLHF

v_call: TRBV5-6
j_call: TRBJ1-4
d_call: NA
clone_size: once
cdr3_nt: TGTGCCAGCAGCTTGGCCAATGGACGAGGGGAAAAACTGTTTTTT
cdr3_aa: CASSLANGRGEKLFF